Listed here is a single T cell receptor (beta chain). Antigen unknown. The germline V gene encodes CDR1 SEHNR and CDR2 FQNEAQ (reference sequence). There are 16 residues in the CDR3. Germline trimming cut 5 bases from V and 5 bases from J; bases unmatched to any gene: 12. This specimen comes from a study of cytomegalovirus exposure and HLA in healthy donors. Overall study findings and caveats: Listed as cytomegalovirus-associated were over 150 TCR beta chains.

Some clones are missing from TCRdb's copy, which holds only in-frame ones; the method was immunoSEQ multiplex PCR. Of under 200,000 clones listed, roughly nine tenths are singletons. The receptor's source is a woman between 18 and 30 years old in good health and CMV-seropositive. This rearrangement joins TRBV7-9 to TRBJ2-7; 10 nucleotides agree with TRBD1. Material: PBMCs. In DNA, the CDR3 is TGTGCCAGCAGCCCGAAACTACGGGACAGGGGCCACGAGCAGTACTTC. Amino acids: CASSPKLRDRGHEQYF.